This TCR beta chain is from a study of glioma-infiltrating T cells. The CDR3 is made up of 15 amino acids. Germline V lookup: CDR1 GTSNPN, CDR2 SVGIG (reference sequence). The J segment lost 9 bases and the V segment lost 3 bases, leaving 11 bases of the junction unmatched. Amplification of TCR alpha and beta CDR3 regions from RNA used iRepertoire nested multiplex PCR. One-step reverse transcription and amplification started from about 100-400 ng of tissue mRNA or PBMC total RNA. TCRdb analysed the multiplex PCR reads with MiXCR anew, one entry per CDR3 protein. The data hold around 10,000 distinct CDR3 sequences, with roughly 59% observed a single time. Points on this clonotype: A much bigger clone sits one base away, suggesting this may be a read error.

This sequence originates from a human donor with low-grade glioma or glioblastoma, undergoing nonglioma brain surgery, or in good health (not recorded which). Sequenced sample: glioma tissue, nonneoplastic brain tissue, or PBMCs (not recorded which). This chain connects TRBV30 to TRBJ2-1, with 10 bases identical to TRBD2. The CDR3 region is CAWSPRAGGQIEQFF. CDR3 nucleotide sequence: TGTGCCTGGAGCCCCAGAGCGGGAGGGCAGATTGAGCAGTTCTTC.